Below are 23 T cell receptor beta chains sequenced from a single sample in a study of monozygotic twins with inflammatory bowel disease. TCRdb re-called the 5' RACE reads and gives one entry per CDR3 protein, without DNA. The specimen's table records hundreds of thousands of distinct CDR3 sequences. The sequencing sample was made of blood. These receptors all come from a human donor with ulcerative colitis or Crohn's disease, or a healthy co-twin of an affected twin (not recorded which).

The gene calls are TRBV5-1 and TRBJ2-1; the D call of TRBD1 rests on TCRdb alone, since no DNA is present to check it. From germline, CDR1 is SGHRS and CDR2 YFSETQ. This CDR3 region has 14 residues. The CDR3 sequence is CASSPGTIYNEQFF.

J is TRBJ1-2 and V is TRBV20-1. This CDR3 comprises 13 residues. CDR1 DFQATT and CDR2 SNEGSKA come from the germline V gene (reference sequence). The CDR3 sequence is CSAARTGNYGYTF.

The chain recombines TRBV18 with TRBJ2-3; TCRdb indicates TRBD1, and absent DNA this call remains unverified. This CDR3 comprises 16 residues. In germline, CDR1 is KGHSH, CDR2 LQKENI. CDR3 in amino acids: CASSPMGQGGTDTQYF.

This chain uses TRBV2 with TRBJ2-3. CDR3 length equals 15 residues. From germline, CDR1 is SNHLY and CDR2 FYNNEI. CDR3 region: CASSESGLPSDTQYF.

The chain uses TRBV6-2 or TRBV6-3 and TRBJ2-1. Germline CDR1 and CDR2: MNHEY and SVGEGT. The CDR3 length is 15 residues. The CDR3 region is CASSYSRFFYNEQFF.

This chain joins TRBV24-1 and TRBJ2-5; TCRdb's D call of TRBD1 is untestable without DNA. This CDR3 region has 16 residues. The germline gives CDR1 KGHDR, CDR2 SFDVKD. CDR3 sequence reads: CATSDVTGGLEETQYF.

The chain couples TRBV14 to TRBJ1-2. The CDR3 is made up of 13 amino acids. Germline V gene data show CDR1 as SGHDN and CDR2 as FVKESK. The CDR3 spells CASSQDLFYGYTF. Full variable domain (outside the CDR3, taken from reference TRBV14 and TRBJ1-2): EAGVTQFPSHSVIEKGQTVTLRCDPISGHDNLYWYRRVMGKEIKFLLHFVKESKQDESGMPNNRFLAERTGGTYSTLKVQPAELEDSGVYFCASSQDLFYGYTFGSGTRLTVV.

This chain uses TRBV28 with TRBJ1-5. The CDR3 consists of 16 residues. Germline V gene lookup returns CDR1 MDHEN and CDR2 SYDVKM. CDR3 protein: CASRLRGIDGNQPQHF.

This sequence joins TRBV20-1 and TRBJ1-4; without DNA, the TCRdb call of TRBD1 cannot be checked. The CDR3 is 13 residues long. Germline loops: CDR1 DFQATT, CDR2 SNEGSKA (reference sequence). CDR3 sequence: CSAPATGNEKLFF.

The rearrangement links TRBV3-1 to TRBJ2-7; TCRdb lists TRBD1, though no DNA is available to test this call. The germline V gene encodes CDR1 LGHDT and CDR2 YNNKEL (reference sequence). CDR3 size: 15 residues. CDR3 sequence: CASSGPGTGGMEQYF.

The chain carries TRBV7-2 and TRBJ1-1. CDR3 length: 14 amino acids. Germline values: CDR1 SGHTA, CDR2 FQGNSA. This CDR3 reads CASSLQTRDTEAFF.

The V gene is TRBV20-1, the J gene TRBJ2-7; the D call from TCRdb, TRBD2, cannot be confirmed without DNA. The CDR3 runs 14 residues. The germline CDR1 and CDR2 sequences are DFQATT and SNEGSKA (reference sequence). The CDR3 sequence is CSGGGGTSYYEQYF.

This rearrangement joins TRBV5-5 to TRBJ2-2; TCRdb proposes TRBD2, but this gene call is untestable without DNA. This CDR3 has 17 residues. Germline V gives CDR1 SGHKS, CDR2 YYEKEE (reference sequence). The CDR3 spells CASSQGLAGVNTGELFF.

The chain joins TRBV30 to TRBJ1-5; the TCRdb call, TRBD1, lacks DNA for checking. Looked up from germline, CDR1 is GTSNPN and CDR2 is SVGIG (reference sequence). The CDR3 extends over 15 amino acids. The CDR3 region is CAWSVPGQANQPQHF.

The CDR3 spells CASRLNQGIGNQPQHF. V is TRBV27 and J is TRBJ1-5; the D call of TRBD1 rests on TCRdb alone, since no DNA is present to check it. The CDR3 is 16 amino acids. Germline lookup yields CDR1 MNHEY and CDR2 SMNVEV (reference sequence).

V and J are TRBV19 and TRBJ2-7. Germline V gives CDR1 LNHDA, CDR2 SQIVND (reference sequence). The CDR3 is 11 amino acids. CDR3 residues: CATGGYYEQYF.

J is TRBJ1-6 and V is TRBV5-1; no DNA is available, so the TRBD1 call from TCRdb remains unchecked. The CDR3 runs 16 residues. Germline values: CDR1 SGHRS, CDR2 YFSETQ. The CDR3 sequence is CASSLGSGGNNSPLHF. The entire variable domain, with the rest obtained from reference TRBV5-1 and TRBJ1-6, is as follows: KAGVTQTPRYLIKTRGQQVTLSCSPISGHRSVSWYQQTPGQGLQFLFEYFSETQRNKGNFPGRFSGRQFSNSRSEMNVSTLELGDSALYLCASSLGSGGNNSPLHFGNGTRLTVT.

J is TRBJ1-6 and V is TRBV7-2. CDR1 is SGHTA, CDR2 FQGNSA, per germline. CDR3 length equals 17 residues. The CDR3 is CASSIIGTAKYNSPLHF.

The chain links TRBV9 to TRBJ2-1; TCRdb's D call of TRBD1 is untestable without DNA. Germline CDR1 and CDR2: SGDLS and YYNGEE. This CDR3 contains 14 residues. This CDR3 is CASSVVGGHNEQFF.

The chain couples TRBV12-3 or TRBV12-4 to TRBJ1-5. This CDR3 has 15 residues. CDR3: CASSLTGNSNQPQHF.

This rearrangement joins TRBV19 to TRBJ2-7; TCRdb's assignment of TRBD2 cannot be checked, as there is no DNA. Germline CDR1 reads LNHDA; CDR2 reads SQIVND (reference sequence). The CDR3 consists of 15 residues. The CDR3 is CASSHGTAASYEQYF.

V gene TRBV7-9 combines with J gene TRBJ2-7. This CDR3 is 13 amino acids long. The germline V gene encodes CDR1 SEHNR and CDR2 FQNEAQ (reference sequence). The chain's CDR3 is CASSPTSVGEQYF.

This chain links TRBV29-1 with TRBJ2-2; TCRdb picks TRBD1, but there is no DNA to check that call. The V gene's germline CDR1 is SQVTM and CDR2 ANQGSEA. This CDR3 comprises 11 residues. The chain's CDR3 is CSAPGPGELFF.